This TCR beta chain stems from a study of blood T cells in healthy people across ages. There are 15 residues in the CDR3. Germline-derived CDR1 and CDR2 are SGHRS and YFSETQ. As regards this clonotype: Its antigen is still unknown. An end of the junction differs from the germline gene, which may be a read error.

Study-level points and caveats: The study could not conclusively compare naive and antigen-experienced cells, given its unsorted PBMCs.

For the second PCR, which ran for 7 to 11 cycles, a sample-barcoded 5' primer and a J-beta primer mix were used. Every cDNA was tagged by a template-switch adaptor with 12 random nucleotides. TCRdb reanalysed the 5' RACE reads using MiXCR and keeps one entry per CDR3 protein. The repertoire holds approximately 900,000 distinct CDR3 sequences, with around 48% as singletons. The sample comprised blood. This sequence was found in a man younger than 45 in good health. The V call is TRBV5-1, the J call TRBJ1-5; 8 positions agree with TRBD1. The CDR3 coding sequence is TGCACCAGCAGCTTGGAACAGGGGGGCAATCAGCCCCAGCATTTT. Its translation is CTSSLEQGGNQPQHF.